The rows below give T cell receptor beta chains drawn from one sample of a study of shared clonotypes between healthy human individuals. The method was immunoSEQ multiplex PCR; TCRdb's version includes in-frame clones alone and lacks a portion of them. The data hold 450,000 to 700,000 clones, with over 95% observed a single time. Sequenced input: naive CD8+ T cells sorted from blood. These receptors were collected from a woman aged 30 to 39 in good health. Each CDR3 is given with its conserved first and last residue. Each record gives: clone size, CDR3 length, D gene, V gene, J gene, CDR3 DNA, CDR3 protein. D genes are given only for firm matches. The size field is filled for only some rows; it gives once, few, many or a size class.

abundance: few; len: 14; d_gene: TRBD1; v_gene: TRBV7-3; j_gene: TRBJ1-1; CDR3nt: TGTGCCAGCAGCACGACAGGGGGTAGCACTGAAGCTTTCTTT; CDR3aa: CASSTTGGSTEAFF
abundance: -; len: 14; d_gene: TRBD1; v_gene: TRBV29-1; j_gene: TRBJ2-7; CDR3nt: TGCAGCGTTGAAAAAGGGACAGGCTTCTACGAGCAGTACTTC; CDR3aa: CSVEKGTGFYEQYF
abundance: -; len: 15; d_gene: -; v_gene: TRBV2; j_gene: TRBJ1-5; CDR3nt: TGTGCCAGCAGTGAAGAGGGGTTTGTTAATCAGCCCCAGCATTTT; CDR3aa: CASSEEGFVNQPQHF
abundance: -; len: 14; d_gene: -; v_gene: TRBV28; j_gene: TRBJ1-4; CDR3nt: TGTGCCAGCAGCCGAGACAGTGTTAATGAAAAACTGTTTTTT; CDR3aa: CASSRDSVNEKLFF
abundance: -; len: 14; d_gene: TRBD1; v_gene: TRBV6-5; j_gene: TRBJ1-2; CDR3nt: TGTGCCAGCCAGTCTCCGGGACAGAACTATGGCTACACCTTC; CDR3aa: CASQSPGQNYGYTF
abundance: -; len: 15; d_gene: TRBD1; v_gene: TRBV5-1; j_gene: TRBJ1-5; CDR3nt: TGCGCCAGCAGCTCGGGGGACAGGGGGCCCGAGCCCCAGCATTTT; CDR3aa: CASSSGDRGPEPQHF
abundance: once; len: 20; d_gene: -; v_gene: TRBV28; j_gene: TRBJ2-3; CDR3nt: TGTGCCAGCAGTACTTACACAATTCGAAAAGGGCGTCAAGGCACAGATACGCAGTATTTT; CDR3aa: CASSTYTIRKGRQGTDTQYF
abundance: -; len: 16; d_gene: -; v_gene: TRBV6-5; j_gene: TRBJ2-5; CDR3nt: TGTGCCAGCAGTTCGTACCCAGCGGGCATACAAGAGACCCAGTACTTC; CDR3aa: CASSSYPAGIQETQYF
abundance: -; len: 10; d_gene: -; v_gene: TRBV6-1; j_gene: TRBJ1-2; CDR3nt: TGTGCCAGCAGTGACGTGCATTACACCTTC; CDR3aa: CASSDVHYTF
abundance: -; len: 14; d_gene: TRBD2; v_gene: TRBV28; j_gene: TRBJ2-7; CDR3nt: TGTGCCAGCAGTTTAGTGGGAGGGTCCTACGAGCAGTACTTC; CDR3aa: CASSLVGGSYEQYF
abundance: -; len: 14; d_gene: -; v_gene: TRBV29-1; j_gene: TRBJ2-5; CDR3nt: TGCAGCGTTGAGAGGCCCAACGAAATGGAGACCCAGTACTTC; CDR3aa: CSVERPNEMETQYF
abundance: once; len: 14; d_gene: TRBD1; v_gene: TRBV2; j_gene: TRBJ1-1; CDR3nt: TGTGCCAGCAGGGAAGACAGGGAGGGGGCTGAAGCTTTCTTT; CDR3aa: CASREDREGAEAFF
abundance: -; len: 16; d_gene: TRBD2; v_gene: TRBV5-1; j_gene: TRBJ2-2; CDR3nt: TGCGCCAGCAGCTTGGCGAGACTAGCGGCGTTAGAGGAGCTGTTTTTT; CDR3aa: CASSLARLAALEELFF
abundance: -; len: 13; d_gene: -; v_gene: TRBV19; j_gene: TRBJ1-5; CDR3nt: TGTGCCAGTAGTTGGGACAGCAATCAGCCCCAGCATTTT; CDR3aa: CASSWDSNQPQHF
abundance: -; len: 13; d_gene: -; v_gene: TRBV5-8; j_gene: TRBJ2-4; CDR3nt: TGTGCCAGCGGCACGGTAGCCAAAAACATTCAGTACTTC; CDR3aa: CASGTVAKNIQYF
abundance: -; len: 13; d_gene: -; v_gene: TRBV13; j_gene: TRBJ1-3; CDR3nt: TGTGCCAGCCTTGTAGGAGACGGAAACACCATATATTTT; CDR3aa: CASLVGDGNTIYF
abundance: -; len: 13; d_gene: -; v_gene: TRBV27; j_gene: TRBJ1-6; CDR3nt: TGTGCCAGCAGTTTGAGTTACGCGTCACCCCTCCACTTT; CDR3aa: CASSLSYASPLHF
abundance: once; len: 14; d_gene: -; v_gene: TRBV6-6; j_gene: TRBJ2-7; CDR3nt: TGTGCCAGCAGTTACTCGGAAGGTTTCGGGGAGCAGTACTTC; CDR3aa: CASSYSEGFGEQYF
abundance: -; len: 14; d_gene: -; v_gene: TRBV7-9; j_gene: TRBJ2-3; CDR3nt: TGTGCCAGCAGCTTAGGCCCGGGCACAGATACGCAGTATTTT; CDR3aa: CASSLGPGTDTQYF
abundance: once; len: 14; d_gene: TRBD1; v_gene: TRBV27; j_gene: TRBJ2-7; CDR3nt: TGTGCCACCGGCCCCGGGACAGGGACCTACGAGCAGTACTTC; CDR3aa: CATGPGTGTYEQYF
abundance: -; len: 14; d_gene: -; v_gene: TRBV10-3; j_gene: TRBJ2-1; CDR3nt: TGTGCCATCAGTGAGTCCCAAAACGGACAAGAGCAGTTCTTC; CDR3aa: CAISESQNGQEQFF
abundance: -; len: 17; d_gene: -; v_gene: TRBV11-2; j_gene: TRBJ2-3; CDR3nt: TGTGCCAGCAGCCTCTTGGAGGGTGGCCCAAACGGAGATACGCAGTATTTT; CDR3aa: CASSLLEGGPNGDTQYF
abundance: -; len: 13; d_gene: TRBD2; v_gene: TRBV14; j_gene: TRBJ2-1; CDR3nt: TGTGCCAGCAGCCAAGCTAAGCGGGAGGGCCTAATCTTC; CDR3aa: CASSQAKREGLIF
abundance: -; len: 12; d_gene: -; v_gene: TRBV5-6; j_gene: TRBJ1-2; CDR3nt: TGTGCCAGCAGCTTCGGTGAGGATGGCTACACCTTC; CDR3aa: CASSFGEDGYTF
abundance: -; len: 17; d_gene: -; v_gene: TRBV28; j_gene: TRBJ2-4; CDR3nt: TGTGCCAGCAGGCCAGACAGGGAGGTTTATGCCAAAAACATTCAGTACTTC; CDR3aa: CASRPDREVYAKNIQYF
abundance: -; len: 14; d_gene: -; v_gene: TRBV28; j_gene: TRBJ2-7; CDR3nt: TGTGCCAGCAGTTTTGGGGGGAGAGACCACGAGCAGTACTTC; CDR3aa: CASSFGGRDHEQYF
abundance: -; len: 13; d_gene: TRBD2; v_gene: TRBV7-9; j_gene: TRBJ2-1; CDR3nt: TGTGCCAGCAGCTTAAGCGGGAGAGTTGAGCAGTTCTTC; CDR3aa: CASSLSGRVEQFF
abundance: -; len: 17; d_gene: TRBD2; v_gene: TRBV4-2; j_gene: TRBJ2-4; CDR3nt: TGTGCCAGCAGCCCCATATTAGCGGGAGAGGGGATAAACATTCAGTACTTC; CDR3aa: CASSPILAGEGINIQYF
abundance: -; len: 11; d_gene: -; v_gene: TRBV19; j_gene: TRBJ1-1; CDR3nt: TGTGCCAGTAACTCCGGGGCTGAAGCTTTCTTT; CDR3aa: CASNSGAEAFF
abundance: -; len: 16; d_gene: -; v_gene: TRBV6-5; j_gene: TRBJ2-1; CDR3nt: TGTGCCAGCAGTTCAGAACTACCTTACCTAGGGGATGAGCAGTTCTTC; CDR3aa: CASSSELPYLGDEQFF
abundance: -; len: 15; d_gene: -; v_gene: TRBV9; j_gene: TRBJ2-7; CDR3nt: TGTGCCAGCAGCGTAGATGGGGGGGCGGCCTACGAGCAGTACTTC; CDR3aa: CASSVDGGAAYEQYF
abundance: -; len: 13; d_gene: -; v_gene: TRBV7-8; j_gene: TRBJ1-5; CDR3nt: TGTGCCAGCAGCTTTCACTCGGATCAGCCCCAGCATTTT; CDR3aa: CASSFHSDQPQHF
abundance: -; len: 14; d_gene: -; v_gene: TRBV28; j_gene: TRBJ2-7; CDR3nt: TGTGCCAGCAGTTCCACGGAGGGTACCTACGAGCAGTACTTC; CDR3aa: CASSSTEGTYEQYF
abundance: once; len: 13; d_gene: -; v_gene: TRBV5-6; j_gene: TRBJ1-5; CDR3nt: -; CDR3aa: CASSTSGGRPQHF
abundance: -; len: 11; d_gene: -; v_gene: TRBV6-5; j_gene: TRBJ1-1; CDR3nt: TGTGCCAGCAGTTACGCCACTGAAGCTTTCTTT; CDR3aa: CASSYATEAFF
abundance: -; len: 15; d_gene: TRBD2; v_gene: TRBV6-5; j_gene: TRBJ2-7; CDR3nt: TGTGCCAGCAGTTCCCCTCTAGCGGGGTCCTACGAGCAGTACTTC; CDR3aa: CASSSPLAGSYEQYF
abundance: -; len: 14; d_gene: TRBD2; v_gene: TRBV27; j_gene: TRBJ2-1; CDR3nt: TGTGCCACCTTAGCGGGGGTCTCCTACAATGAGCAGTTCTTC; CDR3aa: CATLAGVSYNEQFF
abundance: -; len: 17; d_gene: TRBD1; v_gene: TRBV27; j_gene: TRBJ1-2; CDR3nt: TGTGCCAGCAGTTCACAGGGGCCTGAATTCCCTAACTATGGCTACACCTTC; CDR3aa: CASSSQGPEFPNYGYTF
abundance: -; len: 14; d_gene: -; v_gene: TRBV4-1; j_gene: TRBJ1-1; CDR3nt: TGCGCCAGCAGCCAGGGGGCGGCGGACACTGAAGCTTTCTTT; CDR3aa: CASSQGAADTEAFF
abundance: -; len: 16; d_gene: -; v_gene: TRBV7-8; j_gene: TRBJ2-2; CDR3nt: TGTGCCAGCAGCTTTAGGAGGACTGCGAACACCGGGGAGCTGTTTTTT; CDR3aa: CASSFRRTANTGELFF
abundance: -; len: 13; d_gene: TRBD1; v_gene: TRBV27; j_gene: TRBJ1-5; CDR3nt: TGTGCCAGCTCGGGACAGGGTCATCAGCCCCAGCATTTT; CDR3aa: CASSGQGHQPQHF
abundance: -; len: 17; d_gene: TRBD1; v_gene: TRBV4-1; j_gene: TRBJ2-7; CDR3nt: TGCGCCAGCAGCCACGAGCAGCCGGGACAGGAAGAGATGGGGCAGTACTTC; CDR3aa: CASSHEQPGQEEMGQYF
abundance: -; len: 15; d_gene: -; v_gene: TRBV27; j_gene: TRBJ2-3; CDR3nt: TGTGCCAGCAGGCAACAGGTGGGGCGCACAGATACGCAGTATTTT; CDR3aa: CASRQQVGRTDTQYF
abundance: once; len: 14; d_gene: -; v_gene: TRBV5-6; j_gene: TRBJ2-7; CDR3nt: TGTGCCAGCACACCTACGATTCGGGGTCACGAGCAGTACTTC; CDR3aa: CASTPTIRGHEQYF
abundance: -; len: 14; d_gene: -; v_gene: TRBV27; j_gene: TRBJ1-1; CDR3nt: TGTGCCAGCAGTTTACAGCAGATGAACACTGAAGCTTTCTTT; CDR3aa: CASSLQQMNTEAFF
abundance: -; len: 16; d_gene: -; v_gene: TRBV14; j_gene: TRBJ2-2; CDR3nt: TGTGCCAGCAGCCAGGGGACCGCGGGTCTTGGCGGGGAGCTGTTTTTT; CDR3aa: CASSQGTAGLGGELFF
abundance: -; len: 14; d_gene: TRBD2; v_gene: TRBV7-9; j_gene: TRBJ2-7; CDR3nt: TGTGCCAGCAGCCTTACTAGCGCGATCTACGAGCAGTACTTC; CDR3aa: CASSLTSAIYEQYF
abundance: -; len: 15; d_gene: TRBD1; v_gene: TRBV19; j_gene: TRBJ1-5; CDR3nt: TGTGCCAGTAGTACTCGGACAGGGGGCAATCAGCCCCAGCATTTT; CDR3aa: CASSTRTGGNQPQHF
abundance: -; len: 15; d_gene: -; v_gene: TRBV7-3; j_gene: TRBJ2-1; CDR3nt: TGTGCCAGCAGCTCCACAGGGCCTCCCTACAATGAGCAGTTCTTC; CDR3aa: CASSSTGPPYNEQFF
abundance: -; len: 11; d_gene: -; v_gene: TRBV7-9; j_gene: TRBJ2-5; CDR3nt: TGTGCCAGCAGCTCCTCAGAGACCCAGTACTTC; CDR3aa: CASSSSETQYF
abundance: -; len: 15; d_gene: TRBD1; v_gene: TRBV2; j_gene: TRBJ1-2; CDR3nt: TGTGCCAGCAGTGACGGACAGGGCCCACAATATGGCTACACCTTC; CDR3aa: CASSDGQGPQYGYTF
abundance: -; len: 15; d_gene: TRBD2; v_gene: TRBV27; j_gene: TRBJ2-7; CDR3nt: TGTGCCAGCAGTAAAACACTAGCGGGAGCCTACGAGCAGTACTTC; CDR3aa: CASSKTLAGAYEQYF